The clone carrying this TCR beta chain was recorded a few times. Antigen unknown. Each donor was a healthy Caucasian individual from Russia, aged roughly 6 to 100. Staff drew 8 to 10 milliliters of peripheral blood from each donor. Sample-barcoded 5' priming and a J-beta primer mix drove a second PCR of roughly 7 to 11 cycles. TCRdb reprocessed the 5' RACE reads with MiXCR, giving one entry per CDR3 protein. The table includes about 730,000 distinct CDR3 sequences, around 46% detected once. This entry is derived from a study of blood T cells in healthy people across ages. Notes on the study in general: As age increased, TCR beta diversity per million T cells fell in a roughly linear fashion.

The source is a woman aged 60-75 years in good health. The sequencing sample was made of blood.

The CDR3 loop reads CASSRGQGSTYEQYF. The CDR3 region has the DNA TGTGCCAGCAGCCGCGGGCAGGGGTCCACCTACGAGCAGTACTTC. This chain joins TRBV11-2 and TRBJ2-7; D possibly corresponds to TRBD1 (6 bases). There are 15 residues in the CDR3. The V and J ends lost 5 bases and 2 bases respectively, with 16 bases between them. CDR1 is SGHAT and CDR2 is FQNNGV in the germline V gene. Variable domain in full (rest from reference TRBV11-2 and TRBJ2-7): EAGVAQSPRYKIIEKRQSVAFWCNPISGHATLYWYQQILGQGPKLLIQFQNNGVVDDSQLPKDRFSAERLKGVDSTLKIQPAKLEDSAVYLCASSRGQGSTYEQYFGPGTRLTVT.